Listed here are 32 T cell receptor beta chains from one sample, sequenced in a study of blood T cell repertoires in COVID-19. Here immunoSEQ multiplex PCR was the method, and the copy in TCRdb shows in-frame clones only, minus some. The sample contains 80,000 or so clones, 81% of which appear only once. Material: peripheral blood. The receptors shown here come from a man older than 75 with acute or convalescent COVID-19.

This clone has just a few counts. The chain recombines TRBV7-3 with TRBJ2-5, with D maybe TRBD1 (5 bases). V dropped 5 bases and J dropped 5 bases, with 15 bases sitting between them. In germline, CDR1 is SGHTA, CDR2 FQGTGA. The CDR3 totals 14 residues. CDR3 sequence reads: CASSLAGWGETQYF. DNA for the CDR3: TGTGCCAGCAGCCTCGCAGGGTGGGGTGAGACCCAGTACTTC. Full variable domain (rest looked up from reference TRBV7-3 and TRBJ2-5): GAGVSQTPSNKVTEKGKYVELRCDPISGHTALYWYRQSLGQGPEFLIYFQGTGAADDSGLPNDRFFAVRPEGSVSTLKIQRTERGDSAVYLCASSLAGWGETQYFGPGTRLLVL.

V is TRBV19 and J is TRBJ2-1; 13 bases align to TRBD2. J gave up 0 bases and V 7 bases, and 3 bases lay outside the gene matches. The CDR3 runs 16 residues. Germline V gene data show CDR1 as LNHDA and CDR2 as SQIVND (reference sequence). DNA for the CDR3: TGTGCCAGTACCCGACTAGCGGGAGGCTCCTACAATGAGCAGTTCTTC. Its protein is CASTRLAGGSYNEQFF.

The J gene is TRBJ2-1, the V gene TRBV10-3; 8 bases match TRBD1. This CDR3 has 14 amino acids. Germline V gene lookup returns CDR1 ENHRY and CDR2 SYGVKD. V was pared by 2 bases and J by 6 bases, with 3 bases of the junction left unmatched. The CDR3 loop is CAISEGDRGNEQFF. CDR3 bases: TGTGCCATCAGTGAGGGCGACAGGGGCAATGAGCAGTTCTTC.

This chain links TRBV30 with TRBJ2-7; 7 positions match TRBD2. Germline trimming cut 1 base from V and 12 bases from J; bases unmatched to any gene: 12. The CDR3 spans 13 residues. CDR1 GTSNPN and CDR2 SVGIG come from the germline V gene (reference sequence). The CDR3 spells CAWSGLAERRTYF. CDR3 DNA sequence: TGTGCCTGGAGTGGGCTAGCGGAGCGCCGCACGTACTTC.

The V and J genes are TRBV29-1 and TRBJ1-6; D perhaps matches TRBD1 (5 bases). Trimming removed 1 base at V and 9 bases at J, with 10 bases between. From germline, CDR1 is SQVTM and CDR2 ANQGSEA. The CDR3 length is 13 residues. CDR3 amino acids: CSVEGERGSPLHF. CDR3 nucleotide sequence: TGCAGCGTTGAAGGGGAAAGGGGTTCACCCCTCCACTTT.

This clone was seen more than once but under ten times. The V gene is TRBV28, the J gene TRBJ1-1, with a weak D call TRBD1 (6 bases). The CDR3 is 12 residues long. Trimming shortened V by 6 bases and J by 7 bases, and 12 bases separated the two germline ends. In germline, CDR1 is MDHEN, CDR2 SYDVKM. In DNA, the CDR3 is TGTGCCAGCAGGCTACAGGGAATTGAAGCTTTCTTT. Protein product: CASRLQGIEAFF.

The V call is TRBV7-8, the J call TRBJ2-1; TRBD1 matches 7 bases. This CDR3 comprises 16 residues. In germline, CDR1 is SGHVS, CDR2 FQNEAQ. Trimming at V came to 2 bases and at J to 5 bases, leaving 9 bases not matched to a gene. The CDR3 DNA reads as TGTGCCAGCAGCTTATTTAGGGACAGAGCAAACAATGAGCAGTTCTTC. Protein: CASSLFRDRANNEQFF.

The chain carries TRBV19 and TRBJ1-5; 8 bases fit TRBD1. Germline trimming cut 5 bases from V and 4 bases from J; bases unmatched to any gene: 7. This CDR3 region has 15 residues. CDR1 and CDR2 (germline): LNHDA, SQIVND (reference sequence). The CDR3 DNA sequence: TGTGCCAGTAGTTTGACCGGACAGGGTAATCAGCCCCAGCATTTT. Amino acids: CASSLTGQGNQPQHF. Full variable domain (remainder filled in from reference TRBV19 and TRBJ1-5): DGGITQSPKYLFRKEGQNVTLSCEQNLNHDAMYWYRQDPGQGLRLIYYSQIVNDFQKGDIAEGYSVSREKKESFPLTVTSAQKNPTAFYLCASSLTGQGNQPQHFGDGTRLSIL.

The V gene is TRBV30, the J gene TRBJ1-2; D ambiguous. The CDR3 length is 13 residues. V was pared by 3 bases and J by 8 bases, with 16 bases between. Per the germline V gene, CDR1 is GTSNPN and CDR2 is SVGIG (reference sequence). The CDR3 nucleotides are TGTGCCTGGAGGTCCCCGGGAATAGACGGCTACACCTTC. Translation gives CAWRSPGIDGYTF.

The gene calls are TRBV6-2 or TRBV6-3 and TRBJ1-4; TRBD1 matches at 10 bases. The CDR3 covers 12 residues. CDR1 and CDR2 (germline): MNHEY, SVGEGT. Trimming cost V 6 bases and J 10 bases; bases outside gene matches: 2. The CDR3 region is CASSRTGGKLFF. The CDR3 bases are TGTGCCAGCAGCCGGACAGGGGGAAAACTGTTTTTT.

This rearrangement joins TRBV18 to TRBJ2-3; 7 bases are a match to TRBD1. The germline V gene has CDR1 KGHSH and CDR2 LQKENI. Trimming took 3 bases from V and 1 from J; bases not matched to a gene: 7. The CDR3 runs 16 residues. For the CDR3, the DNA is TGTGCCAGCTCACCCCGACAGGGTCAAGGCACAGATACGCAGTATTTT. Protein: CASSPRQGQGTDTQYF.

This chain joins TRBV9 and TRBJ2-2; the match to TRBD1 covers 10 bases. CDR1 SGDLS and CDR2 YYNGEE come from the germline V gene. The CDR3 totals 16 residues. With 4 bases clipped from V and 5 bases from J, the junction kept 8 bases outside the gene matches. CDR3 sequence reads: CASSPTTGGGTGELFF. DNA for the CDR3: TGTGCCAGCAGCCCGACGACAGGGGGCGGGACCGGGGAGCTGTTTTTT.

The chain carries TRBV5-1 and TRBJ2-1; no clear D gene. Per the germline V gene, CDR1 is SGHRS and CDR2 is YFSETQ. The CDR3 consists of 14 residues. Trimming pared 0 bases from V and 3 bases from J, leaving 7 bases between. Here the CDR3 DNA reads TGCGCCAGCAGCTTGGGGTCAGACTACAATGAGCAGTTCTTC. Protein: CASSLGSDYNEQFF. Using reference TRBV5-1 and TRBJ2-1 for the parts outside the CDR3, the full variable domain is KAGVTQTPRYLIKTRGQQVTLSCSPISGHRSVSWYQQTPGQGLQFLFEYFSETQRNKGNFPGRFSGRQFSNSRSEMNVSTLELGDSALYLCASSLGSDYNEQFFGPGTRLTVL.

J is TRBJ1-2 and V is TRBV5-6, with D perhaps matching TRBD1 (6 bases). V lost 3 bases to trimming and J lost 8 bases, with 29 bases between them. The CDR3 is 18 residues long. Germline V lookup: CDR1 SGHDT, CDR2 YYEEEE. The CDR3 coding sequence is TGTGCCAGCAGCTCGATATACGGCGGGGGCCTCGACTTGGAAGGCTACACCTTC. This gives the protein CASSSIYGGGLDLEGYTF.

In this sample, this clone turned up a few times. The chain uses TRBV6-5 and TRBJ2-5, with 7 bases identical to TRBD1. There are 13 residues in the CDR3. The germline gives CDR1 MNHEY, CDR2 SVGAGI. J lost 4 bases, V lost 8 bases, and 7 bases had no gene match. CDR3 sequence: CASQGGAGETQYF. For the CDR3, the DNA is TGTGCCAGCCAAGGGGGCGCGGGAGAGACCCAGTACTTC.

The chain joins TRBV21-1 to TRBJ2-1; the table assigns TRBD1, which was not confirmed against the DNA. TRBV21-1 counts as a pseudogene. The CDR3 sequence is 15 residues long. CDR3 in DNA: TGTGCCAGCGTGGCCCCGGGACAGGTTTACAATGAGCAGTTCTTC. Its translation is CASVAPGQVYNEQFF.

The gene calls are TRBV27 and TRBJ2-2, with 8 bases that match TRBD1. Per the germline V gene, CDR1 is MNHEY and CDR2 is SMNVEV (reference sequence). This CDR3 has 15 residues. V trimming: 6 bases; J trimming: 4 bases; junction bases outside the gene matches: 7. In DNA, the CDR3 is TGTGCCAGCAGACTCGGACAGGGCGGCACCGGGGAGCTGTTTTTT. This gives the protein CASRLGQGGTGELFF.

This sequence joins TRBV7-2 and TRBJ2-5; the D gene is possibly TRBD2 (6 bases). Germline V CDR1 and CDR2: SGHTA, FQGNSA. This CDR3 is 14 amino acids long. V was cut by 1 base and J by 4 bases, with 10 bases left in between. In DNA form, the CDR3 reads TGTGCCAGCAGCTTAGTGGGACTCACAGAGACCCAGTACTTC. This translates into CASSLVGLTETQYF.

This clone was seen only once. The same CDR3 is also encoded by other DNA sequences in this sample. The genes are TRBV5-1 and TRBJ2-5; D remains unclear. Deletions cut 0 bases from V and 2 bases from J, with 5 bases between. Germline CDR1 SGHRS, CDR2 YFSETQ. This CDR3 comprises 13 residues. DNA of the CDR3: TGCGCCAGCAGCTTGGGTCTTCAAGAGACCCAGTACTTC. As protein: CASSLGLQETQYF.

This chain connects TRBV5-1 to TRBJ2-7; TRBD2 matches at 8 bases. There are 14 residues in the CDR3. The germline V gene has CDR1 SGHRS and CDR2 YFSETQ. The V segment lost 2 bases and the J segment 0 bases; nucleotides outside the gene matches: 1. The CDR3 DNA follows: TGCGCCAGCAGCTTAAGCGGGAGCTCCTACGAGCAGTACTTC. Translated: CASSLSGSSYEQYF.

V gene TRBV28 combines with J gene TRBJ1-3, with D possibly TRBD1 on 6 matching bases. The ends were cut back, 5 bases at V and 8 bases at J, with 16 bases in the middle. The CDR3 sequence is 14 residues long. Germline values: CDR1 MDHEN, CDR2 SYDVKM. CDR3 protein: CASSALTGRYTIYF. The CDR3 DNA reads TGTGCCAGCAGTGCCTTGACAGGTCGATACACCATATATTTT.

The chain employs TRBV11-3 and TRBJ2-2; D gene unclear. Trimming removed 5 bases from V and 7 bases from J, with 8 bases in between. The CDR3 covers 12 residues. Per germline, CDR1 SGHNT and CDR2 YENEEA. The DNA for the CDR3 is TGTGCCAGCAGCCCCAGGAACGGGGAGCTGTTTTTT. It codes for CASSPRNGELFF.

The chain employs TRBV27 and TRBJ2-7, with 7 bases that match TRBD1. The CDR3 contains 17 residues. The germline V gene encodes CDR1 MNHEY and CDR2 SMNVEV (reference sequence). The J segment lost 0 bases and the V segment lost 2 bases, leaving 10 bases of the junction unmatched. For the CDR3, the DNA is TGTGCCAGCAGTTTAAGGGTGGGACAGCGAGCCTCCTACGAGCAGTACTTC. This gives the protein CASSLRVGQRASYEQYF.

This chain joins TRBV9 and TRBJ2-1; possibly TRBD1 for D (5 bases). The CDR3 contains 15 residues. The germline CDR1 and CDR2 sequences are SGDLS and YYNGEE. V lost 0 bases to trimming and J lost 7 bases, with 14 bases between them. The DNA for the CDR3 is TGTGCCAGCAGCGTAGATGGCCAGGGAATTAATGAGCAGTTCTTC. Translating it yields CASSVDGQGINEQFF.

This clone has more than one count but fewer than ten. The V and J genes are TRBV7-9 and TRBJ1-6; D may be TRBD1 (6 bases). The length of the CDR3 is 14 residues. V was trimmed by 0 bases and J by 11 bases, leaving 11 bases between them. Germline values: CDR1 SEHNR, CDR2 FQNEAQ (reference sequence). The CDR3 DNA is TGTGCCAGCAGCTTAGCCGGGGGGCTTCCACCCCTCCACTTT. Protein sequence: CASSLAGGLPPLHF. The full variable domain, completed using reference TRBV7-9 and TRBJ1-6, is DTGVSQNPRHKITKRGQNVTFRCDPISEHNRLYWYRQTLGQGPEFLTYFQNEAQLEKSRLLSDRFSAERPKGSFSTLEIQRTEQGDSAMYLCASSLAGGLPPLHFGNGTRLTVT.

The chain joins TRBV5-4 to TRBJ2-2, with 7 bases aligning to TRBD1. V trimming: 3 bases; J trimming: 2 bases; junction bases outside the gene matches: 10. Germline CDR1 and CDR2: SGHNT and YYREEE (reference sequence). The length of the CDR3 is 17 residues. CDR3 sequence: CASSSRSGTVNTGELFF. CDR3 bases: TGTGCCAGCAGCTCGCGATCCGGGACAGTAAACACCGGGGAGCTGTTTTTT. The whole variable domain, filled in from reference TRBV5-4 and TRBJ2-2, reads ETGVTQSPTHLIKTRGQQVTLRCSSQSGHNTVSWYQQALGQGPQFIFQYYREEENGRGNFPPRFSGLQFPNYSSELNVNALELDDSALYLCASSSRSGTVNTGELFFGEGSRLTVL.

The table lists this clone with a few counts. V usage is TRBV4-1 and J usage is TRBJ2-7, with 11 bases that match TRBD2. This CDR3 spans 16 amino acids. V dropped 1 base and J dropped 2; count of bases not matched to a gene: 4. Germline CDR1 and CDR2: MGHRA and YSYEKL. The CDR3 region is CASSQGGTSGAYEQYF. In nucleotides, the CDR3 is TGCGCCAGCAGCCAAGGTGGGACTAGCGGAGCCTACGAGCAGTACTTC.

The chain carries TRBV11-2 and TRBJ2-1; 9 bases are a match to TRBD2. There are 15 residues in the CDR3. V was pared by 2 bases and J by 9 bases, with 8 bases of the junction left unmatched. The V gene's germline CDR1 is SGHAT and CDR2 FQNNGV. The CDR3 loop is CASSLTASGTIEQFF. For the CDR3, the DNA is TGTGCCAGCAGCTTAACGGCTAGCGGGACGATTGAGCAGTTCTTC.

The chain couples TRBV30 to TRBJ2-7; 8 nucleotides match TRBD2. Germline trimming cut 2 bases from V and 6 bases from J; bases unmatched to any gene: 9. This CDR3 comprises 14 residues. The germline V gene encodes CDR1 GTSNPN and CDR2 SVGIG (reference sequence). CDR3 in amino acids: CAWSTPRLAPEQYF. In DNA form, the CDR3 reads TGTGCCTGGAGTACCCCCCGACTAGCGCCCGAGCAGTACTTC. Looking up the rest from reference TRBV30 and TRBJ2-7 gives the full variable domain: SQTIHQWPATLVQPVGSPLSLECTVEGTSNPNLYWYRQAAGRGLQLLFYSVGIGQISSEVPQNLSASRPQDRQFILSSKKLLLSDSGFYLCAWSTPRLAPEQYFGPGTRLTVT.

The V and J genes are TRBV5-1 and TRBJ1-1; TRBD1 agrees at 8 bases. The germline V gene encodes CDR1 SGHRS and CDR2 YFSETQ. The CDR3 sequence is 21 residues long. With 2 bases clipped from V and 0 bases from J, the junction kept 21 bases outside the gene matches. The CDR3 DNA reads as TGCGCCAGCAGCTTCTTCCCCCTGACAGGGGAGAGTTCAGGGATGAACACTGAAGCTTTCTTT. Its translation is CASSFFPLTGESSGMNTEAFF.

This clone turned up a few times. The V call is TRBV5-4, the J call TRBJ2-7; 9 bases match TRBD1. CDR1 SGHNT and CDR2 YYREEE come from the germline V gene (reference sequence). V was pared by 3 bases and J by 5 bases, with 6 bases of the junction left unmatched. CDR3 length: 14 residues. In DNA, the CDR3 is TGTGCCAGCAGCTCCCCGGGACAGGGTAACGAGCAGTACTTC. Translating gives CASSSPGQGNEQYF.

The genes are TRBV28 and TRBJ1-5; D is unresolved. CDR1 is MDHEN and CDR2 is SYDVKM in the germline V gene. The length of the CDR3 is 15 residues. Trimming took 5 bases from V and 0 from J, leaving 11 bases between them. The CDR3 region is CASSNSGPSNQPQHF. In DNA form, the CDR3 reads TGTGCCAGCAGTAACAGTGGGCCTAGCAATCAGCCCCAGCATTTT.